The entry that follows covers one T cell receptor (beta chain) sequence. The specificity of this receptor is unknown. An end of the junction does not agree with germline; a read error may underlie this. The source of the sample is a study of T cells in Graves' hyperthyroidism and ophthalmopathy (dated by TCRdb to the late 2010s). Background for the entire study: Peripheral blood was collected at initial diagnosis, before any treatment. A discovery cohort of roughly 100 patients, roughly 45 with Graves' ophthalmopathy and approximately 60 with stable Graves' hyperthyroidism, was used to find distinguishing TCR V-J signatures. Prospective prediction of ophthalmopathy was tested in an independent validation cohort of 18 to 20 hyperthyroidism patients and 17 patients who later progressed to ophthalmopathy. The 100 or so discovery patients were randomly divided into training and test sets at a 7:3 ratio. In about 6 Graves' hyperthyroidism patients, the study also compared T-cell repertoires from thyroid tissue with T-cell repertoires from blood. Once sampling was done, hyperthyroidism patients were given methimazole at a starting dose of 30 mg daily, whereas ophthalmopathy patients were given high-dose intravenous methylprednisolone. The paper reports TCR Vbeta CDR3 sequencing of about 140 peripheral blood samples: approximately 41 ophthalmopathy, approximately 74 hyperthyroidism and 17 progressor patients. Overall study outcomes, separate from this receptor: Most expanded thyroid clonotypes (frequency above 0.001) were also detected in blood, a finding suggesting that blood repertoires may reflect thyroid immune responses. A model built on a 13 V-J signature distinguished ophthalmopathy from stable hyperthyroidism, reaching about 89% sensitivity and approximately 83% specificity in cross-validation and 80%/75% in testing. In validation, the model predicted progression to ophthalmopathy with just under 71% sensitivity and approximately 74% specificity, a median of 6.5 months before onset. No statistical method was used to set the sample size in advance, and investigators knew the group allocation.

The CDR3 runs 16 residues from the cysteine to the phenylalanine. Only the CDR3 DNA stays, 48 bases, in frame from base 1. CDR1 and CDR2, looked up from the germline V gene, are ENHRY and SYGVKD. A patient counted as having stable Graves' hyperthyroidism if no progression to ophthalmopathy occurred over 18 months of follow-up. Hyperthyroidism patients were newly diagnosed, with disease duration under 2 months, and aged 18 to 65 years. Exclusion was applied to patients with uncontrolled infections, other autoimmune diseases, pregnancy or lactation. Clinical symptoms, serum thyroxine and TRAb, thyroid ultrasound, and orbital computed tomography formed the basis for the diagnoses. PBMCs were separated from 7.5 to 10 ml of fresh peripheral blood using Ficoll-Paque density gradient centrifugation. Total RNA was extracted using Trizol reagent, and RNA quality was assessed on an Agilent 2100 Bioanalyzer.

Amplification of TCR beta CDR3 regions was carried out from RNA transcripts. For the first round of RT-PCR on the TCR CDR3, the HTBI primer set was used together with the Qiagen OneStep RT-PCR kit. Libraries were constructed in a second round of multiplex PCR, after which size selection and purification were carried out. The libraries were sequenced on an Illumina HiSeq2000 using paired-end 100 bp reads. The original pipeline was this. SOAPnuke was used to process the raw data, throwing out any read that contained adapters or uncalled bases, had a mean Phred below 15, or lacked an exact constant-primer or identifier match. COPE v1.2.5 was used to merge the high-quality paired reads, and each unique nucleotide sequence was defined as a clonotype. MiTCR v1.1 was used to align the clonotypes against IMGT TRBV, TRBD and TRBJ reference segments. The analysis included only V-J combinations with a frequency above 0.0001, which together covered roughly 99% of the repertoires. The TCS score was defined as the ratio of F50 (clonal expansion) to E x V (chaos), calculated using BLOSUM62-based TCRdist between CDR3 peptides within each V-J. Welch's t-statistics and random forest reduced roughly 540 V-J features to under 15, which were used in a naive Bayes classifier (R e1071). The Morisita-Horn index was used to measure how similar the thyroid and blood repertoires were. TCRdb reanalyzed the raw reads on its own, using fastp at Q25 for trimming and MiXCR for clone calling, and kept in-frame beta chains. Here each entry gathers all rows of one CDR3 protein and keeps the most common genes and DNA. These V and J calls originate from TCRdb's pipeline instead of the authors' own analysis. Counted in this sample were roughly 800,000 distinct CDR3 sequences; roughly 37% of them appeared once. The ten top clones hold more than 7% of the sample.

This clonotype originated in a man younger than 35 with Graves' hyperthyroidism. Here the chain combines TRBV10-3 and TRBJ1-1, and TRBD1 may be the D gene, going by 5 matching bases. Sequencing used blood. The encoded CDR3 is CAISDSDINSNTEASF. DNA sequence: TGTGCCATCAGTGACTCGGACATCAATTCGAACACTGAAGCTTCCTTT.